Sequencing of this TCR beta chain was carried out in a study of T-cell reconstitution after alpha-beta-depleted transplantation in children. Study conclusions and caveats: Two months or so post-transplant, alpha-beta T cells reportedly derived from several hundred expanded graft clones.

The trim removed 5 bases at V and 3 bases at J, leaving 8 bases unmatched. The germline V gene encodes CDR1 LGHNT and CDR2 FRNRAP. The CDR3 extends over 15 amino acids. Worth noting for this clonotype: Its cognate antigen is unknown.

The TCRbeta library incorporated unique molecular identifiers. TCRdb re-derived calls from the PCR reads in MiXCR, one entry per CDR3 protein. The data show around 100,000 distinct CDR3 sequences, 5% to 6% seen once. This sample comprised PBMCs, mostly from graft donor cells, obtained 60 days after TCRalphabeta/CD19-depleted stem cell transplant. This rearrangement joins TRBV12-5 to TRBJ2-5, with 8 bases fitting TRBD1. This receptor was taken from a female patient younger than 10 who had a stem cell transplant for Fanconi anemia, so the T cells may come from the graft donor. CDR3 in DNA: TGTGCTAGTGGTCAGGGTGGGACAGGAGAAGAGACCCAGTACTTC. Translated, it gives CASGQGGTGEETQYF.